These T cell receptor beta chains were read from a single sample in a study of TIL therapy for anti-PD-1-resistant metastatic lung cancer. Clones were sequenced by immunoSEQ multiplex PCR, and TCRdb holds only the in-frame ones, with some missing. Here the sample spans fewer than 30,000 clones, roughly three fifths being singletons. The input for sequencing was tumor tissue, taken at baseline. These receptors all come from a woman aged 25-80 years with non-small cell lung cancer. CDR3s include the opening cysteine and the closing phenylalanine or tryptophan. The D gene is left open where the match is weak. Part of the rows lack a size; the others show once, few, many or a class for expanded clones.

d_call: .
cdr3_length: 15
clone_size: few
j_call: TRBJ2-1
v_call: TRBV6-5
cdr3_aa: CASSPDNRRHNEQFF
cdr3_nt: TGTGCCAGCAGTCCCGACAACCGGAGGCACAATGAGCAGTTCTTC

d_call: .
cdr3_length: 11
clone_size: .
j_call: TRBJ2-5
v_call: TRBV7-8
cdr3_aa: CASSSELTQYF
cdr3_nt: TGTGCCAGCAGCTCCGAACTGACCCAGTACTTC

d_call: TRBD2
cdr3_length: 15
clone_size: .
j_call: TRBJ2-1
v_call: TRBV5-1
cdr3_aa: CASSLSGSSYNEQFF
cdr3_nt: TGCGCCAGCAGCTTGAGCGGGAGCTCCTACAATGAGCAGTTCTTC

d_call: .
cdr3_length: 14
clone_size: .
j_call: TRBJ2-2
v_call: TRBV5-5
cdr3_aa: CASNTGASTGELFF
cdr3_nt: TGTGCCAGCAATACGGGAGCGTCAACCGGGGAGCTGTTTTTT

d_call: .
cdr3_length: 15
clone_size: few
j_call: TRBJ2-2
v_call: TRBV10-3
cdr3_aa: CAIPIPGHNTGELFF
cdr3_nt: TGTGCCATCCCGATCCCGGGACACAACACCGGGGAGCTGTTTTTT

d_call: .
cdr3_length: 15
clone_size: .
j_call: TRBJ1-5
v_call: TRBV19
cdr3_aa: CASSKGPGSGQPQHF
cdr3_nt: TGTGCCAGTAGTAAGGGCCCGGGTAGTGGTCAGCCCCAGCATTTT

d_call: TRBD2
cdr3_length: 14
clone_size: large
j_call: TRBJ2-7
v_call: TRBV11-3
cdr3_aa: CASSPGTTSAEQYF
cdr3_nt: TGTGCCAGCAGCCCCGGGACTACTTCTGCCGAGCAGTACTTC

d_call: .
cdr3_length: 14
clone_size: .
j_call: TRBJ2-3
v_call: TRBV4-1
cdr3_aa: CASSQGRSKDTQYF
cdr3_nt: TGCGCCAGCAGCCAAGGGCGGAGTAAAGATACGCAGTATTTT

d_call: TRBD2
cdr3_length: 14
clone_size: .
j_call: TRBJ2-1
v_call: TRBV4-1
cdr3_aa: CASSQVGEGNEQFF
cdr3_nt: TGCGCCAGCAGCCAAGTAGGGGAGGGCAATGAGCAGTTCTTC

d_call: .
cdr3_length: 14
clone_size: .
j_call: TRBJ2-3
v_call: TRBV2
cdr3_aa: CASLRGEGTDTQYF
cdr3_nt: TGTGCCAGCCTAAGGGGAGAGGGAACAGATACGCAGTATTTT

d_call: .
cdr3_length: 12
clone_size: .
j_call: TRBJ1-1
v_call: TRBV29-1
cdr3_aa: CSGSYRETEAFF
cdr3_nt: TGCAGCGGATCCTACAGGGAAACTGAAGCTTTCTTT

d_call: TRBD1
cdr3_length: 15
clone_size: few
j_call: TRBJ1-5
v_call: TRBV18
cdr3_aa: CASSAGQGSGQPQHF
cdr3_nt: TGTGCCAGCTCAGCAGGACAGGGGTCGGGGCAGCCCCAGCATTTT

d_call: .
cdr3_length: 9
clone_size: .
j_call: TRBJ2-1
v_call: TRBV7-6
cdr3_aa: CASGPLLFF
cdr3_nt: TGTGCCAGCGGTCCCTTGCTGTTCTTC

d_call: TRBD2
cdr3_length: 16
clone_size: .
j_call: TRBJ2-1
v_call: TRBV11-2
cdr3_aa: CASSRDSGSYYNEQFF
cdr3_nt: TGTGCCAGCAGCCGAGATAGCGGGAGCTACTACAATGAGCAGTTCTTC

d_call: .
cdr3_length: 12
clone_size: few
j_call: TRBJ2-7
v_call: TRBV14
cdr3_aa: CASSPQGYEQYF
cdr3_nt: TGTGCCAGCAGCCCTCAGGGCTACGAGCAGTACTTC

d_call: .
cdr3_length: 13
clone_size: .
j_call: TRBJ1-2
v_call: TRBV7-6
cdr3_aa: CASSNSPMGGYTF
cdr3_nt: TGTGCCAGCAGCAACTCTCCAATGGGTGGCTACACCTTC

d_call: TRBD1
cdr3_length: 19
clone_size: .
j_call: TRBJ1-2
v_call: TRBV7-8
cdr3_aa: CASSLAWVGQGAPSYGYTF
cdr3_nt: TGTGCCAGCAGCTTAGCTTGGGTGGGACAGGGGGCGCCCAGCTATGGCTACACCTTC

d_call: .
cdr3_length: 14
clone_size: medium-sized
j_call: TRBJ2-5
v_call: TRBV5-1
cdr3_aa: CASSLGYSEETQYF
cdr3_nt: TGCGCCAGCAGCTTGGGGTATTCAGAGGAGACCCAGTACTTC

d_call: .
cdr3_length: 13
clone_size: .
j_call: TRBJ2-7
v_call: TRBV6-5
cdr3_aa: CASQPGPVGVQYF
cdr3_nt: TGTGCCAGCCAGCCGGGGCCCGTCGGAGTGCAGTACTTC

d_call: .
cdr3_length: 13
clone_size: .
j_call: TRBJ2-7
v_call: TRBV15
cdr3_aa: CATSRDAGYEQYF
cdr3_nt: TGTGCCACCAGCAGAGATGCTGGTTACGAGCAGTACTTC

d_call: TRBD1
cdr3_length: 17
clone_size: few
j_call: TRBJ1-2
v_call: TRBV19
cdr3_aa: CASNPDTGTGGLGGYTF
cdr3_nt: TGTGCCAGCAACCCTGATACCGGGACAGGGGGCTTGGGTGGCTACACCTTC

d_call: TRBD2
cdr3_length: 14
clone_size: once
j_call: TRBJ2-5
v_call: TRBV9
cdr3_aa: CASGSGGPWETQYF
cdr3_nt: TGTGCCAGCGGGTCGGGAGGGCCTTGGGAGACCCAGTACTTC

d_call: TRBD2
cdr3_length: 16
clone_size: .
j_call: TRBJ2-2
v_call: TRBV2
cdr3_aa: CASSEVGLAGSGELFF
cdr3_nt: TGTGCCAGCAGTGAAGTGGGACTAGCGGGTTCCGGGGAGCTGTTTTTT

d_call: .
cdr3_length: 15
clone_size: .
j_call: TRBJ2-3
v_call: TRBV7-9
cdr3_aa: CASSLARDYTDTQYF
cdr3_nt: TGTGCCAGCAGCTTAGCCCGGGATTACACAGATACGCAGTATTTT

d_call: .
cdr3_length: 14
clone_size: .
j_call: TRBJ1-1
v_call: TRBV7-2
cdr3_aa: CASSQTAMNTEAFF
cdr3_nt: TGTGCCAGCAGCCAGACAGCAATGAACACTGAAGCTTTCTTT

d_call: TRBD2
cdr3_length: 16
clone_size: .
j_call: TRBJ2-2
v_call: TRBV27
cdr3_aa: CASSPGTSGASGELFF
cdr3_nt: TGTGCCAGCAGTCCGGGGACTAGCGGGGCGTCCGGGGAGCTGTTTTTT

d_call: TRBD1
cdr3_length: 17
clone_size: few
j_call: TRBJ2-6
v_call: TRBV5-1
cdr3_aa: CASSPGQGGSGANVLTF
cdr3_nt: TGCGCCAGCAGCCCGGGACAGGGTGGCTCTGGGGCCAACGTCCTGACTTTC

d_call: .
cdr3_length: 14
clone_size: .
j_call: TRBJ1-5
v_call: TRBV18
cdr3_aa: CASSPPRVSQPQHF
cdr3_nt: TGTGCCAGCTCACCACCCAGGGTTAGTCAGCCCCAGCATTTT

d_call: .
cdr3_length: 13
clone_size: .
j_call: TRBJ1-2
v_call: TRBV15
cdr3_aa: CATSSGEFYGYTF
cdr3_nt: TGTGCCACCAGCAGCGGCGAGTTCTATGGCTACACCTTC

d_call: TRBD2
cdr3_length: 17
clone_size: .
j_call: TRBJ2-4
v_call: TRBV27
cdr3_aa: CASSPLAGGGVKNIQYF
cdr3_nt: TGTGCCAGCAGCCCCCTAGCGGGAGGCGGGGTCAAAAACATTCAGTACTTC

d_call: .
cdr3_length: 14
clone_size: .
j_call: TRBJ1-2
v_call: TRBV4-1
cdr3_aa: CASSQVPGDYGYTF
cdr3_nt: TGCGCCAGCAGCCAAGTACCAGGGGACTATGGCTACACCTTC

d_call: .
cdr3_length: 13
clone_size: .
j_call: TRBJ2-3
v_call: TRBV6-1
cdr3_aa: CASTQVGGGTQYF
cdr3_nt: TGTGCCAGCACTCAAGTCGGGGGAGGCACGCAGTATTTT

d_call: .
cdr3_length: 15
clone_size: .
j_call: TRBJ2-2
v_call: TRBV7-9
cdr3_aa: CASSLGAGNTGELFF
cdr3_nt: TGTGCCAGCAGCTTAGGTGCGGGGAACACCGGGGAGCTGTTTTTT

d_call: .
cdr3_length: 13
clone_size: .
j_call: TRBJ1-5
v_call: TRBV27
cdr3_aa: CAAGHLGNQPQHF
cdr3_nt: TGTGCCGCCGGGCATTTGGGAAATCAGCCCCAGCATTTT

d_call: .
cdr3_length: 14
clone_size: once
j_call: TRBJ2-2
v_call: TRBV15
cdr3_aa: CATSREVKTGELFF
cdr3_nt: TGTGCCACCAGCAGAGAAGTGAAGACCGGGGAGCTGTTTTTT

d_call: TRBD1
cdr3_length: 15
clone_size: .
j_call: TRBJ1-1
v_call: TRBV10-2
cdr3_aa: CASSDQTGANTEAFF
cdr3_nt: TGCGCCAGCAGTGATCAGACAGGGGCGAACACTGAAGCTTTCTTT

d_call: .
cdr3_length: 14
clone_size: .
j_call: TRBJ1-1
v_call: TRBV18
cdr3_aa: CASSPHKGNTEAFF
cdr3_nt: TGTGCCAGCTCACCACACAAAGGGAACACTGAAGCTTTCTTT

d_call: TRBD2
cdr3_length: 17
clone_size: .
j_call: TRBJ2-1
v_call: TRBV11-2
cdr3_aa: CASSNSGRAVVSNEQFF
cdr3_nt: TGTGCCAGCAGCAATAGCGGGAGGGCCGTGGTTTCCAATGAGCAGTTCTTC

d_call: TRBD2
cdr3_length: 16
clone_size: .
j_call: TRBJ2-3
v_call: TRBV6-5
cdr3_aa: CASSYSGSGRSNTQYF
cdr3_nt: TGTGCCAGCAGTTACTCGGGCAGCGGGAGGTCAAATACGCAGTATTTT

d_call: TRBD1
cdr3_length: 13
clone_size: .
j_call: TRBJ1-1
v_call: TRBV6-6
cdr3_aa: CASSPGQGPEAFF
cdr3_nt: TGTGCCAGCAGTCCGGGACAGGGGCCTGAAGCTTTCTTT

d_call: TRBD1
cdr3_length: 13
clone_size: .
j_call: TRBJ1-1
v_call: TRBV6-6
cdr3_aa: CASSPDREGGAFF
cdr3_nt: TGTGCCAGCAGCCCGGACAGGGAGGGAGGCGCTTTCTTT

d_call: TRBD1
cdr3_length: 16
clone_size: .
j_call: TRBJ2-6
v_call: TRBV6-5
cdr3_aa: CASSLTGTSGANVLTF
cdr3_nt: TGTGCCAGCAGTTTGACAGGGACCTCTGGGGCCAACGTCCTGACTTTC

d_call: .
cdr3_length: 14
clone_size: .
j_call: TRBJ2-6
v_call: TRBV29-1
cdr3_aa: CSVLGTSGANVLTF
cdr3_nt: TGCAGCGTCCTTGGGACCTCTGGGGCCAACGTCCTGACTTTC

d_call: TRBD1
cdr3_length: 16
clone_size: .
j_call: TRBJ1-1
v_call: TRBV7-9
cdr3_aa: CASSLGTGARNTEAFF
cdr3_nt: TGTGCCAGCAGCCTCGGGACAGGGGCCCGAAACACTGAAGCTTTCTTT

d_call: TRBD2
cdr3_length: 16
clone_size: .
j_call: TRBJ2-1
v_call: TRBV5-1
cdr3_aa: CASMVAGGPLGNEQFF
cdr3_nt: TGCGCCAGCATGGTGGCGGGAGGGCCGCTGGGCAATGAGCAGTTCTTC

d_call: .
cdr3_length: 17
clone_size: few
j_call: TRBJ1-2
v_call: TRBV4-1
cdr3_aa: CASSPPSEAANSYGYTF
cdr3_nt: TGCGCCAGCAGCCCCCCATCCGAGGCAGCCAATTCCTATGGCTACACCTTC

d_call: TRBD2
cdr3_length: 15
clone_size: .
j_call: TRBJ2-7
v_call: TRBV10-1
cdr3_aa: CASSALSGNSYEQYF
cdr3_nt: TGCGCCAGCAGTGCCTTAAGCGGGAACTCCTACGAGCAGTACTTC

d_call: .
cdr3_length: 12
clone_size: .
j_call: TRBJ1-5
v_call: TRBV7-9
cdr3_aa: CASSFGNQPQHF
cdr3_nt: TGTGCCAGCAGCTTCGGGAATCAGCCCCAGCATTTT

d_call: TRBD2
cdr3_length: 17
clone_size: .
j_call: TRBJ2-2
v_call: TRBV10-3
cdr3_aa: CATQGTSGRARTGELFF
cdr3_nt: TGTGCCACCCAAGGGACTAGCGGGAGGGCGAGGACCGGGGAGCTGTTTTTT

d_call: TRBD2
cdr3_length: 14
clone_size: .
j_call: TRBJ2-7
v_call: TRBV5-6
cdr3_aa: CASSFGGSSYEQYF
cdr3_nt: TGTGCCAGCAGCTTCGGCGGGAGCTCCTACGAGCAGTACTTC

d_call: TRBD2
cdr3_length: 13
clone_size: .
j_call: TRBJ2-1
v_call: TRBV5-6
cdr3_aa: CASISWREASRFF
cdr3_nt: TGTGCCAGCATAAGTTGGCGGGAGGCTAGTAGATTCTTC

d_call: .
cdr3_length: 12
clone_size: .
j_call: TRBJ2-5
v_call: TRBV10-2
cdr3_aa: CASSGWGETQYF
cdr3_nt: TGCGCCAGCAGTGGCTGGGGGGAGACCCAGTACTTC

d_call: TRBD2
cdr3_length: 15
clone_size: .
j_call: TRBJ2-1
v_call: TRBV11-3
cdr3_aa: CASSLRLAGGFEQFF
cdr3_nt: TGTGCCAGCAGCTTACGACTAGCGGGAGGTTTTGAGCAGTTCTTC

d_call: .
cdr3_length: 17
clone_size: .
j_call: TRBJ2-6
v_call: TRBV2
cdr3_aa: CASSEAPMPSGANVLTF
cdr3_nt: TGTGCCAGCAGTGAGGCACCAATGCCCTCTGGGGCCAACGTCCTGACTTTC

d_call: .
cdr3_length: 16
clone_size: few
j_call: TRBJ1-5
v_call: TRBV30
cdr3_aa: CAWSVERSGSNQPQHF
cdr3_nt: TGTGCCTGGAGTGTCGAAAGGTCGGGGAGCAATCAGCCCCAGCATTTT

d_call: TRBD2
cdr3_length: 14
clone_size: .
j_call: TRBJ2-7
v_call: TRBV5-4
cdr3_aa: CASSLAGREREQYF
cdr3_nt: TGTGCCAGCAGCTTGGCCGGGAGGGAACGCGAGCAGTACTTC

d_call: .
cdr3_length: 13
clone_size: .
j_call: TRBJ2-7
v_call: TRBV19
cdr3_aa: CASTPRSGYEQYF
cdr3_nt: TGTGCCAGTACCCCGAGAAGCGGCTACGAGCAGTACTTC